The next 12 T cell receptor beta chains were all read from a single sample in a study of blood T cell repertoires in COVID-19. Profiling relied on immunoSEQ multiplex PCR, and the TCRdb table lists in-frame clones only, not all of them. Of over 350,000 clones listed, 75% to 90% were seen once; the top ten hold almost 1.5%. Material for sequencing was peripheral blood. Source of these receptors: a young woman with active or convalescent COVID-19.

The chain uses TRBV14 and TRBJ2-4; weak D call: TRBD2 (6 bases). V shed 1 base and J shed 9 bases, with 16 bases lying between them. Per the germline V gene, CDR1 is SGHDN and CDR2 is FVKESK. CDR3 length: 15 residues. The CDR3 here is CASSQVDAAGSIQYF. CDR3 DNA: TGTGCCAGCAGCCAAGTCGACGCAGCCGGGAGCATTCAGTACTTC.

The CDR3 region is CASSHLRQGLSGNTIYF. The DNA of the CDR3 is TGTGCCAGCAGCCACCTTAGACAGGGACTGTCTGGAAACACCATATATTTT. The chain joins TRBV3-1 (or the pseudogene TRBV3-2) to TRBJ1-3; 7 bases align to TRBD1. The germline gives CDR1 LGHDT, CDR2 YNNKEL (reference sequence). With V trimmed by 3 bases and J by 1 base, 9 bases remained unmatched. CDR3 size: 17 residues.

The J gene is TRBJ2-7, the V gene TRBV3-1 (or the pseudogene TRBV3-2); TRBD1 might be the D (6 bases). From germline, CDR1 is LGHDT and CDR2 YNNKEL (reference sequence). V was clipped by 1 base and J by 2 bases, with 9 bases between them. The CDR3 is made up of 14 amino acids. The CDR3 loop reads CASSQAAGAYEQYF. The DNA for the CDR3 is TGTGCCAGCAGCCAAGCCGCAGGGGCCTACGAGCAGTACTTC.

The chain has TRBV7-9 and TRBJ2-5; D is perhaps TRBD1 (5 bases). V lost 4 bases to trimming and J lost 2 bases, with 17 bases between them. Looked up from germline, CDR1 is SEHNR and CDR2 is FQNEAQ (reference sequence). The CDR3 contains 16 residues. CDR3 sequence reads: CASSYMPGQEQETQYF. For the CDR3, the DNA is TGTGCCAGCAGCTACATGCCAGGGCAGGAGCAAGAGACCCAGTACTTC.

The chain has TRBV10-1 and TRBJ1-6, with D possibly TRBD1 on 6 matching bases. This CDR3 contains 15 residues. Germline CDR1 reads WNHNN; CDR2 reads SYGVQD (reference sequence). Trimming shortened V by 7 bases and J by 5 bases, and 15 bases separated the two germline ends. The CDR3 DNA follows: TGCGCCAGCAAGCGGCAGGACAGCGATAATTCACCCCTCCACTTT. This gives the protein CASKRQDSDNSPLHF.

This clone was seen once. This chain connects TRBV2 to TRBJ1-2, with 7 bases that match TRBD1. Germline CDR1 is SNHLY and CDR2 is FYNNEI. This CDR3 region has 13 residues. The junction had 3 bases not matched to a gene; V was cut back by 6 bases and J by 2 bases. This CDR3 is CASRGGQNYGYTF. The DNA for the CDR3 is TGTGCCAGCAGGGGGGGACAGAACTATGGCTACACCTTC. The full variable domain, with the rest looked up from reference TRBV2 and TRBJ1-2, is EPEVTQTPSHQVTQMGQEVILRCVPISNHLYFYWYRQILGQKVEFLVSFYNNEISEKSEIFDDQFSVERPDGSNFTLKIRSTKLEDSAMYFCASRGGQNYGYTFGSGTRLTVV.

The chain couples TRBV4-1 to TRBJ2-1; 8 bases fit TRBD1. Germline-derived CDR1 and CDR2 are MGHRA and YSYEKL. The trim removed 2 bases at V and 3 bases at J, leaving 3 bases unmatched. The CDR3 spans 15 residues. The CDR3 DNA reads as TGCGCCAGCAGCCAACAACAGGGGGTCTACAATGAGCAGTTCTTC. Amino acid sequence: CASSQQQGVYNEQFF.

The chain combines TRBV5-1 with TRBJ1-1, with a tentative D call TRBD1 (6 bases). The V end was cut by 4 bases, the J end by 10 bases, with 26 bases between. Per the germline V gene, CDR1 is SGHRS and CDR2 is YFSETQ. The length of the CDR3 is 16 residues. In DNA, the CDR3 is TGCGCCAGCAGCCAAGAACCCAACAGGGCATCAAGGGGAGCTTTCTTT. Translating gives CASSQEPNRASRGAFF.

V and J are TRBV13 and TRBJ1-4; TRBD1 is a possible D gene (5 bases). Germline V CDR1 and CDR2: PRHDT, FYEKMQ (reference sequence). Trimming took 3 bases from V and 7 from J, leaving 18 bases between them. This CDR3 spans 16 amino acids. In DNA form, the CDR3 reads TGTGCCAGCAGCTTGGGCGGGGGAGAGCCTGGTGAAAAACTGTTTTTT. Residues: CASSLGGGEPGEKLFF.

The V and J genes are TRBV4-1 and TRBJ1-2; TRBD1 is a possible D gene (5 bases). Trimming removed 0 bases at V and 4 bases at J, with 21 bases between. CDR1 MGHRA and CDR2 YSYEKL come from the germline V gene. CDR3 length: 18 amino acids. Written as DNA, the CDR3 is TGCGCCAGCAGCCAAGAGTTGAGTTGGGAGGGGCGAGTCTATGGCTACACCTTC. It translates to CASSQELSWEGRVYGYTF.

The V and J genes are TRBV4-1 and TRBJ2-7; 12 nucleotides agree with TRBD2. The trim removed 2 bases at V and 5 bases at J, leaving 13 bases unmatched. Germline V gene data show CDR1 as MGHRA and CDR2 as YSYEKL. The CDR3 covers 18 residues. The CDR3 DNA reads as TGCGCCAGCAGCCAACAGGGGGGAACTAGCGGGAGGATTGACGAGCAGTACTTC. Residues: CASSQQGGTSGRIDEQYF.

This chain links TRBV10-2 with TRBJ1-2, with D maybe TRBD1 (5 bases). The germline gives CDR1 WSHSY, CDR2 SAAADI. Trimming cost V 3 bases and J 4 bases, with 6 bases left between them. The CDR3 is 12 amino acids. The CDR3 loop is CASSEGAYGYTF. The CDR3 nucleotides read TGCGCCAGCAGTGAAGGGGCCTATGGCTACACCTTC.